Following are 27 T cell receptor beta chains from one sample sequenced in a study of tumor-infiltrating lymphocytes in primary liver carcinoma (TCRdb year 2017). TCRdb lists the instrument as Illumina HiSeq 2500. Starting from around 500 ng total RNA, TCRbeta-specific cDNA was produced by reverse transcription with a constant-region primer and ProtoScript II reverse transcriptase. TCRbeta libraries were built with three nested multiplex PCR rounds, a slightly modified ARM-PCR procedure. Each of the first two PCR rounds ran for about 9 cycles and used multiplex TRBV1-TRBV30 forward primers together with a Cbeta reverse primer. TCRdb redid the processing of the public reads, applying fastp at Q25 and MiXCR, and retained in-frame beta chains. Under each unique CDR3 protein, matching rows form one entry showing the most common genes and DNA. The sample table contains about 75,000 distinct CDR3 sequences; only one count was recorded for approximately 70% of them. Jointly, the top ten make up about 25% of the sample.

Without any cell sorting, total RNA and DNA were co-extracted from about 20-30 mg of bulk tissue using the AllPrep DNA/RNA mini kit. Material for sequencing was tumor-adjacent normal liver tissue. Every receptor here comes from a middle-aged man with primary liver carcinoma and hepatitis B virus infection.

This clonotype was found once. At one of its ends the junction is not consistent with the germline gene, which may arise from a read error. DNA of the CDR3: TGTGCCAGCATAGTCCTAGCGAGCAATTCGAATACCGGGGAGCTGTTTTTT. Translation: CASIVLASNSNTGELFF. The gene calls are TRBV6-1 and TRBJ2-2; tentative D call: TRBD2 (6 bases). CDR1 and CDR2 (germline): MNHNS, SASEGT. The CDR3 runs to 17 residues.

As regards this clonotype: The final CDR3 position lacks the conserved phenylalanine or tryptophan, pointing to a likely read error. V usage is TRBV29-1 and J usage is TRBJ2-5, with unresolved D. CDR1 and CDR2 from the germline V gene are SQVTM and ANQGSEA. The CDR3 is 11 amino acids. The CDR3 nucleotides are TGCAGTGTTGATTCTGGGGAGACCCAGTACCTC. Encoded protein: CSVDSGETQYL.

In the case of this clonotype: A read error may be the cause here, since a much bigger clone is one base away. A read error is likely, as this CDR3 ends without the conserved phenylalanine or tryptophan. The gene calls are TRBV20-1 and TRBJ2-1; D remains unclear. CDR3 length: 14 residues. Germline CDR1 DFQATT, CDR2 SNEGSKA (reference sequence). The V end lost 7 bases, the J end lost 3 bases, and 16 bases lay between the germline ends. The CDR3: CSVRQFVSYNEQFS. The DNA for the CDR3 is TGCAGTGTACGTCAGTTTGTAAGCTACAATGAGCAGTTCTCC.

Of note for this clonotype: A much larger clone sits a single nucleotide away, making a read error possible. V is TRBV6-1 and J is TRBJ2-7, with D uncertain. Per germline, CDR1 MNHNS and CDR2 SASEGT. The V gene lost 5 bases and the J gene lost 3 bases, with 14 bases spanning the gap. The CDR3 consists of 14 residues. CDR3 in DNA: TGTGCCAGCAGTAGAGCCCCGGACGGCTACGAGCAGTACTTC. The encoded protein is CASSRAPDGYEQYF.

The table lists this clonotype with a few counts. The V and J genes are TRBV7-9 and TRBJ2-1; tentative D call: TRBD2 (5 bases). Deletions cut 4 bases from V and 4 bases from J, with 8 bases between. Per germline, CDR1 SEHNR and CDR2 FQNEAQ (reference sequence). The CDR3 runs to 13 residues. The CDR3 DNA reads as TGTGCCAGCAGCTCTAGCAGGTACAATGAGCAGTTCTTC. It yields the protein CASSSSRYNEQFF.

As concerns this clonotype: It may be a read error: a sequence one base away is much more abundant. The chain joins TRBV13 to TRBJ2-5; D ambiguous. Germline values: CDR1 PRHDT, CDR2 FYEKMQ (reference sequence). The CDR3 totals 13 residues. V was clipped by 5 bases and J by 5 bases, with 12 bases between them. Here the CDR3 DNA reads TGTGCCAGCAGCCGTCGATTTGAGGAGACCCAGTACTTC. Its protein product is CASSRRFEETQYF.

The chain has TRBV6-5 and TRBJ2-5; 8 nucleotides match TRBD2. V dropped 2 bases and J dropped 5; count of bases not matched to a gene: 4. This CDR3 region has 14 residues. Germline V gene data show CDR1 as MNHEY and CDR2 as SVGAGI. CDR3 protein: CASSYVAGRETQYF. DNA of the CDR3: TGTGCCAGCAGTTACGTAGCGGGACGTGAGACCCAGTACTTC.

To note about this clonotype: This sequence may be a read error, since a much larger clone differs from it by one base. For the CDR3, the DNA is TGTGCCTGGAGTGCCGGGGACAGACGTAACTATGGCTACACCTTC. Protein sequence: CAWSAGDRRNYGYTF. The V and J genes are TRBV30 and TRBJ1-2, with 7 nucleotides matching TRBD1. The germline CDR1 and CDR2 sequences are GTSNPN and SVGIG (reference sequence). The CDR3 has 15 amino acids. The V segment lost 1 base and the J segment 1 base; nucleotides outside the gene matches: 6.

Worth noting for this clonotype: This may arise from a read error, as a much more abundant clone is one base away. The V gene is TRBV28, the J gene TRBJ2-3; TRBD2 might be the D (5 bases). The V gene's germline CDR1 is MDHEN and CDR2 SYDVKM. The CDR3 runs to 14 residues. The CDR3 DNA sequence: TGTGCCAGCAGTTTACTGAGCGGACCGGATACGCGGTATTTT. Its translation is CASSLLSGPDTRYF.

To note about this clonotype: Since the CDR3 does not end with the conserved phenylalanine or tryptophan, this likely comes from a read error. CDR3 DNA: TGTGCCAGTAGCTGGCCCCCGGGACTAGCGGGAGGGCCGGCTTCAGATACACAGTATCTT. Amino acid sequence: CASSWPPGLAGGPASDTQYL. This rearrangement joins TRBV7-9 to TRBJ2-3; 16 bases are a match to TRBD2. Germline V gene data show CDR1 as SEHNR and CDR2 as FQNEAQ (reference sequence). This CDR3 has 20 residues.

The DNA of the CDR3 is TGTGCCAGCAGTCATGCGGCTAGCGGGCTTTCCTACGAGCAGTACTTC. This codes for CASSHAASGLSYEQYF. The rearrangement links TRBV4-2 to TRBJ2-7, with 8 nucleotides matching TRBD2. This CDR3 is 16 amino acids long. Trimming took 6 bases from V and 1 from J; bases not matched to a gene: 11. CDR1 and CDR2 (germline): LGHNA, YNFKEQ.

Regarding this clonotype: One junction end does not reproduce the germline sequence, and a read error may be involved. The rearrangement links TRBV6-1 to TRBJ2-2, with D possibly called TRBD1 or TRBD2 (5 bases each). This CDR3 is 14 amino acids long. CDR1 MNHNS and CDR2 SASEGT come from the germline V gene. The CDR3, as DNA: TGTGCCAGCAGTGGGAGGACGGACACCGGGGAGCTGTCTTTT. Protein: CASSGRTDTGELSF.

The genes are TRBV29-1 and TRBJ1-5; D might be TRBD1 (6 bases). V was clipped by 3 bases and J by 5 bases, with 38 bases between them. CDR1 and CDR2 (germline): SQVTM, ANQGSEA. This CDR3 has 22 amino acids. CDR3 DNA sequence: TGCAGCGTTGAGGGGGGCAGCCGTTTTAGTTTGGGGTACGACAAGAGCTATCAGCCCCAGCATTTT. Translating gives CSVEGGSRFSLGYDKSYQPQHF.

On this clonotype itself: The junction and the germline gene differ at one end; a read error may be behind it. The chain recombines TRBV6-4 with TRBJ2-3; the D gene could be TRBD1 or TRBD2 (5 bases each). The CDR3 runs to 15 residues. The germline gives CDR1 MRHNA, CDR2 SNTAGT. The CDR3 is CASSEGSGASDTQYF. CDR3 DNA sequence: TGTGCTAGCAGTGAAGGGAGTGGGGCGTCGGATACGCAGTATTTT.

The chain employs TRBV7-8 and TRBJ2-1, with D possibly being TRBD2 (5 bases). In germline, CDR1 is SGHVS, CDR2 FQNEAQ. The CDR3 sequence is 18 residues long. V gave up 6 bases and J gave up 0 bases, with 21 bases separating them. The CDR3 protein is CASSPPGGSAVSYNEQFF. CDR3 coding DNA: TGTGCCAGCAGTCCGCCCGGAGGCTCAGCGGTCTCCTACAATGAGCAGTTCTTC. Together with reference TRBV7-8 and TRBJ2-1, the CDR3 gives the full variable domain: GAGVSQSPRYKVAKRGQDVALRCDPISGHVSLFWYQQALGQGPEFLTYFQNEAQLDKSGLPSDRFFAERPEGSVSTLKIQRTQQEDSAVYLCASSPPGGSAVSYNEQFFGPGTRLTVL.

Comments on this clonotype: The junction shows a germline mismatch at one end, possibly a read error. The rearrangement joins TRBV4-1 to TRBJ2-1, with a possible D match to TRBD1 (6 bases). The CDR3 runs to 13 residues. Germline CDR1 is MGHRA and CDR2 is YSYEKL. CDR3 bases: TGCGCCCGCAGCCCCATCGGGGACAATGAGCAGTTCTTT. This encodes CARSPIGDNEQFF.

To note about this clonotype: It is likely a read error, because the conserved phenylalanine at the end of the CDR3 is missing. V usage is TRBV7-9 and J usage is TRBJ1-5; TRBD1 is a possible D gene (5 bases). Germline V gene sequence: CDR1 SEHNR, CDR2 FQNEAQ (reference sequence). This CDR3 has 12 residues. CDR3 protein: CVSSAGGGPQHS. CDR3 in DNA: TGTGTCAGCAGCGCAGGCGGGGGGCCCCAGCATTCT.

As to this clonotype: The junction does not match germline at one end; this may be a read error. This rearrangement joins TRBV4-1 to TRBJ2-1, with 12 bases that match TRBD1. The CDR3 extends over 15 amino acids. CDR1 MGHRA and CDR2 YSYEKL come from the germline V gene. In nucleotides, the CDR3 is TGTCCCAGCAGCCTGGGACAGGGGGCGGTCGGTGAGCAGTTCTTC. The encoded protein is CPSSLGQGAVGEQFF.

The sample holds many counts of this clonotype. The rearrangement joins TRBV6-5 to TRBJ1-1; 8 nucleotides align to TRBD1. Germline V CDR1 and CDR2: MNHEY, SVGAGI. The V gene end was trimmed by 3 bases and the J gene end by 6 bases; junction bases not matched to a gene: 6. This CDR3 region has 14 residues. As DNA, the CDR3 is TGTGCCAGCAGTTATCAGGGGGCCTACGCTGAAGCTTTCTTT. This gives the protein CASSYQGAYAEAFF.

The chain recombines TRBV29-1 with TRBJ2-1; the match to TRBD1 covers 7 bases. Germline CDR1 reads SQVTM; CDR2 reads ANQGSEA. The CDR3 consists of 14 residues. The CDR3 DNA follows: TGCAGGGCCCGCCCAGGGGGTTTCTTCAATGAGCAGTTCTTC. It translates to CRARPGGFFNEQFF.

A note on this clonotype: A much larger clone lies one base from this, so it may be a read error. The V call is TRBV5-1, the J call TRBJ2-5; TRBD1 might be the D (5 bases). The V gene lost 5 bases and the J gene lost 2 bases, with 13 bases spanning the gap. The germline V gene has CDR1 SGHRS and CDR2 YFSETQ. This CDR3 spans 14 amino acids. The CDR3 DNA reads TGCGCCAGCAGAAGGGGATGGACGCAAGAGACCCAGTACTTC. It is translated as CASRRGWTQETQYF.

Concerning this clonotype: At one of its ends the junction is not consistent with the germline gene, which may arise from a read error. The chain links TRBV4-1 to TRBJ1-1; D not resolved. CDR3 length: 15 residues. Germline assignment: CDR1 MGHRA and CDR2 YSYEKL. CDR3 DNA sequence: TGCGCCAGCAGGCAAGCCGGTTGGGGAAACGCTGAAGCTTTCTTT. This gives the protein CASRQAGWGNAEAFF.

The chain recombines TRBV6-2 or TRBV6-3 with TRBJ2-6; D not certain. Germline-derived CDR1 and CDR2 are MNHEY and SVGEGT. The CDR3 is 15 amino acids. V was clipped by 10 bases and J by 4 bases, with 17 bases between them. In nucleotides, the CDR3 is TGTGCCACCCTCCCCCCCGAGACGGGGGCCAACGTCCTGACTTTC. This encodes CATLPPETGANVLTF.

For this clonotype: The CDR3 ends on some other residue instead of the conserved phenylalanine or tryptophan, so this is likely a read error. No DNA is shown, since the ends of the CDR3 on it are uncertain; the CDR3 is the one TCRdb lists. This chain connects TRBV5-4 to TRBJ2-7. Ends included, the CDR3 has 15 residues. Germline values: CDR1 SGHNT, CDR2 YYREEE (reference sequence). This chain's CDR3 is CASSLDRGSLHEQYL.

The V gene is TRBV10-1, the J gene TRBJ2-1; 10 bases are shared with TRBD2. Germline CDR1 WNHNN, CDR2 SYGVQD (reference sequence). The V gene end was trimmed by 7 bases and the J gene end by 10 bases; junction bases not matched to a gene: 25. CDR3 size: 19 residues. In DNA form, the CDR3 reads TGCGCCAGCAATGATACGGGCCATCGTGGGTCTAGCGGGAGAAAAGAGCAGTTCTTC. This translates into CASNDTGHRGSSGRKEQFF.

This clonotype has at least ten counts. This chain links TRBV21-1 with TRBJ2-5; TRBD1, as called in the table, went unchecked against the DNA. TRBV21-1 is noted as a pseudogene. CDR3 length equals 14 residues. CDR3: CASPFTGGAKTQYF. The DNA of the CDR3 is TGTGCCAGCCCCTTCACAGGGGGCGCGAAGACCCAGTACTTC.

For this clonotype: Its ends do not fully match the called genes, so a read error is possible. The chain links TRBV11-2 to TRBJ2-1, with D hard to call. Germline CDR1 reads SGHAT; CDR2 reads FQNNGV. The CDR3 extends over 13 amino acids. Here the CDR3 DNA reads TGTGCCAGCAGTTTACGGGCCGACAATGAGCTGTTCTTC. Translated, it gives CASSLRADNELFF.